Sequencing of this T cell receptor (beta chain) was carried out in a study of Tregs in tolerant kidney transplant recipients. The method was immunoSEQ multiplex PCR; TCRdb's version includes in-frame clones alone and lacks a portion of them. The sample lists some 65,000 clones, roughly 89% occurring once. Trimming pared 5 bases from V and 9 bases from J, leaving 20 bases between. Germline values: CDR1 MNHNS, CDR2 SASEGT. This CDR3 has 15 residues. The TCR comes from a human donor in good health. Sequences were obtained from CD4+ T cells from blood. The rearrangement joins TRBV6-1 to TRBJ1-5; tentatively, D is TRBD1 (6 bases). The CDR3 loop reads CASSNYRAVGSPQHF. CDR3 bases: TGTGCCAGCAGTAACTACAGGGCAGTGGGGTCGCCCCAGCATTTT.